The source of this T cell receptor beta chain is a study of T cell responses to AZD1222 COVID-19 vaccine. Whole-study results and caveats: Repertoire sampling happened only post peak T cell response. Nearly half of spike-specific TCRs reportedly go after variant regions that carry no mutations. Donors were chiefly white British, with a greater number of females, and clonal diversity was perhaps underestimated.

CDR1 SGHTA and CDR2 FQGTGA come from the germline V gene. Trimming left V 1 base short and J 4 bases short, with 19 bases between. This CDR3 contains 17 residues. Concerning this clone itself: Its antigen is not known.

Sequencing used immunoSEQ multiplex PCR; TCRdb keeps in-frame clones, though not all of them. The sample includes tens of thousands of clones, 90% of them seen just once. This receptor was identified in an adult who received the AZD1222 COVID-19 vaccine. This material consisted of peripheral blood, taken 28 days after the second AZD1222 dose. The chain employs TRBV7-3 and TRBJ1-1; a weak D match, TRBD1 (6 bases). The CDR3 region is CASSLSLGGALVTEAFF. The CDR3 DNA sequence: TGTGCCAGCAGCTTAAGTCTGGGGGGCGCTTTAGTCACTGAAGCTTTCTTT.